This T cell receptor beta chain was identified during a study of neoadjuvant anti-PD-1 for oral cavity cancer. Points from the study as a whole: PBMC Gini-index clonality exceeded responders' in non-responders post-nivolumab.

Germline V gene sequence: CDR1 LNHDA, CDR2 SQIVND (reference sequence). The CDR3 contains 14 residues. V lost 7 bases, J lost 0 bases, and 10 bases lay in between. As regards this clone: The antigen remains unidentified.

The method was immunoSEQ multiplex PCR; TCRdb's version includes in-frame clones alone and lacks a portion of them. The table lists more than 11,000 clones, 70% of them singletons. Time point: after neoadjuvant nivolumab, at surgical resection. V is TRBV19 and J is TRBJ2-1, with D perhaps TRBD1 (7 bases). Sequencing used PBMCs, obtained after nivolumab (anti-PD-1) treatment. The receptor was isolated from a person aged 35-79 years with oral cavity squamous cell carcinoma. As DNA, the CDR3 is TGTGCCAGTATGGAGGGGGCCTCCTACAATGAGCAGTTCTTC. This sequence encodes CASMEGASYNEQFF.